The clone carrying this T cell receptor (beta chain) has a count of ten or more. Antigen unknown. This record belongs to a study of T-cell reconstitution after alpha-beta-depleted transplantation in children. Study-wide points: Diversity and T-cell counts at one year after transplant derived mostly from new T cells.

The V gene lost 3 bases and the J gene lost 7 bases, with 13 bases spanning the gap. The CDR3 is 14 residues long. CDR1 is SEHNR, CDR2 FQNEAQ, per germline (reference sequence). Library preparation (for TCRbeta) was performed with unique molecular identifiers. TCRdb used MiXCR to reprocess the PCR reads, holding one entry per CDR3 protein. Of about 280,000 distinct CDR3 sequences listed, approximately 10% were seen once; the top ten hold roughly a quarter. Here the sequenced sample was peripheral blood, taken 180 days after TCRalphabeta/CD19-depleted stem cell transplant. The TCR was taken from a male patient under 10 years old who had a stem cell transplant for chronic granulomatous disease, so the T cells may come from the graft donor. V is TRBV7-9 and J is TRBJ1-5; D not certain. The CDR3 protein is CASSFLSSDQPQHF. In DNA, the CDR3 is TGTGCCAGCAGCTTTCTTTCGAGTGACCAGCCCCAGCATTTT.